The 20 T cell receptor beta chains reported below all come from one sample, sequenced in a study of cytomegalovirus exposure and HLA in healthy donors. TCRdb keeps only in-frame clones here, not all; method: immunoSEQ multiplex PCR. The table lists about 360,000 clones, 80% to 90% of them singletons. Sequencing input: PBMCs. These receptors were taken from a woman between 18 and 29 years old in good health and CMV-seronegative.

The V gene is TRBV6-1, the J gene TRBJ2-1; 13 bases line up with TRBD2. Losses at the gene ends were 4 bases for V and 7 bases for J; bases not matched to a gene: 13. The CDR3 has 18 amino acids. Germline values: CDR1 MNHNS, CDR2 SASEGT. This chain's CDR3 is CASSALSGTSGTRNEQFF. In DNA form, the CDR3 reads TGTGCCAGCAGTGCCCTTTCGGGGACTAGCGGGACTCGGAATGAGCAGTTCTTC.

CDR3 coding DNA: TGTGCCAGCAGCTTTGACAGGCCGAACACTGAAGCTTTCTTT. Encoded protein: CASSFDRPNTEAFF. The J gene is TRBJ1-1, the V gene TRBV7-9, with D possibly TRBD1 on 6 matching bases. Trimming took off 3 bases at V and 1 base at J, with 9 bases between the two ends. This CDR3 has 14 residues. Germline V gene sequence: CDR1 SEHNR, CDR2 FQNEAQ (reference sequence).

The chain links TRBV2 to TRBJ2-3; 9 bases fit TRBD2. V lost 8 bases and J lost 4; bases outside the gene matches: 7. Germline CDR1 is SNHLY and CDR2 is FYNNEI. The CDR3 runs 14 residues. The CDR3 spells CASEGGRAADTQYF. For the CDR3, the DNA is TGTGCCAGCGAGGGCGGGAGGGCGGCAGATACGCAGTATTTT.

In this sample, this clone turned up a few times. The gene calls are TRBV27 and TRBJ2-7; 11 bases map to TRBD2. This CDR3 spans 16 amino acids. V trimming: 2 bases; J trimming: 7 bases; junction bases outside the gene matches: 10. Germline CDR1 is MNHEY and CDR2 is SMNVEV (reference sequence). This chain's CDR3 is CASSLGLAGGPGEQYF. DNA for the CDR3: TGTGCCAGCAGTTTAGGATTAGCGGGAGGGCCGGGTGAGCAGTACTTC.

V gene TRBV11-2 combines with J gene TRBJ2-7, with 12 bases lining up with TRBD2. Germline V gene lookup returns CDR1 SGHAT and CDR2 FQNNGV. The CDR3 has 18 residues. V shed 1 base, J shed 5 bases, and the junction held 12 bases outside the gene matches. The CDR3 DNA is TGTGCCAGCAGCTTAGTTTTCGCTAGCGGGGGGGCCCCCCACGAGCAGTACTTC. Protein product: CASSLVFASGGAPHEQYF. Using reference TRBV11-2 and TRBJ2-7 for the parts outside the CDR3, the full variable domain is EAGVAQSPRYKIIEKRQSVAFWCNPISGHATLYWYQQILGQGPKLLIQFQNNGVVDDSQLPKDRFSAERLKGVDSTLKIQPAKLEDSAVYLCASSLVFASGGAPHEQYFGPGTRLTVT.

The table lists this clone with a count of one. This chain's CDR3 is CASSIGTGVMAGELFF. For the CDR3, the DNA is TGTGCCAGTAGTATAGGGACAGGGGTGATGGCCGGGGAGCTGTTTTTT. V gene TRBV19 combines with J gene TRBJ2-2; 9 positions agree with TRBD1. The CDR3 runs to 16 residues. Germline V lookup: CDR1 LNHDA, CDR2 SQIVND (reference sequence). With V trimmed by 1 base and J by 6 bases, 6 bases remained unmatched.

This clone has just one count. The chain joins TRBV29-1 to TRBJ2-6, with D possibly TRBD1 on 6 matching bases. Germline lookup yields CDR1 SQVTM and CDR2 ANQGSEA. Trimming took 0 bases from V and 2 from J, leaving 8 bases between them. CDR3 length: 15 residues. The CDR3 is CSVEEGAAGANVLTF. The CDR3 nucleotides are TGCAGCGTTGAAGAGGGGGCGGCTGGGGCCAACGTCCTGACTTTC.

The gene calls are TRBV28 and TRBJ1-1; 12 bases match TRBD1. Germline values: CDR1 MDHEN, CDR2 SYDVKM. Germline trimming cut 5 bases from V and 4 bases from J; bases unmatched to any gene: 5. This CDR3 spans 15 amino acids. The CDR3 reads CASSPGQGAFTEAFF. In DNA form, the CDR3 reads TGTGCCAGCAGTCCGGGACAGGGGGCATTCACTGAAGCTTTCTTT.

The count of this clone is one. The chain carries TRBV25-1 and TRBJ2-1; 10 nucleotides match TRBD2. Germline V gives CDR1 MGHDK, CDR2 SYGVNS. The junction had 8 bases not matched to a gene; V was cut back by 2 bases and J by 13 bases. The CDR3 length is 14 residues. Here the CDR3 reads CASSERRTSGYQFF. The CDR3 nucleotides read TGTGCCAGCAGTGAACGCAGGACTAGCGGATATCAGTTCTTC.

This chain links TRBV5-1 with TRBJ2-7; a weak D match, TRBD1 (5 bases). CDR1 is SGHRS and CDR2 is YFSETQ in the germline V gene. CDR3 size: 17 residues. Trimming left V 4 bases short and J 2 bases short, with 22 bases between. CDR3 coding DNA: TGCGCCAGCAGCCTATACCCGGTTGGGCAGGGAACCTACGAGCAGTACTTC. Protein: CASSLYPVGQGTYEQYF. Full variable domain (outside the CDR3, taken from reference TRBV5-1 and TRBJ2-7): KAGVTQTPRYLIKTRGQQVTLSCSPISGHRSVSWYQQTPGQGLQFLFEYFSETQRNKGNFPGRFSGRQFSNSRSEMNVSTLELGDSALYLCASSLYPVGQGTYEQYFGPGTRLTVT.

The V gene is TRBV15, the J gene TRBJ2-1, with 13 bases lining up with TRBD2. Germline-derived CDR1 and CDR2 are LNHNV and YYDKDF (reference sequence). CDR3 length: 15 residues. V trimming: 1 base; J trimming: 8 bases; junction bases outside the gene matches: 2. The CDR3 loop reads CATSRAGLAGDEQFF. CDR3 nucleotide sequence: TGTGCCACCAGCAGAGCAGGACTAGCGGGGGATGAGCAGTTCTTC.

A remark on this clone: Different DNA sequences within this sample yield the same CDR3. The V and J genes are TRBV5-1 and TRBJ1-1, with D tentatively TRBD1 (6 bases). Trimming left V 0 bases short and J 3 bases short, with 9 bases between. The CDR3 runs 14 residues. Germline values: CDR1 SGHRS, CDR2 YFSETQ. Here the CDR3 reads CASSLGQGYTEAFF. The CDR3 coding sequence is TGCGCCAGCAGCTTGGGTCAGGGGTACACTGAAGCTTTCTTT.

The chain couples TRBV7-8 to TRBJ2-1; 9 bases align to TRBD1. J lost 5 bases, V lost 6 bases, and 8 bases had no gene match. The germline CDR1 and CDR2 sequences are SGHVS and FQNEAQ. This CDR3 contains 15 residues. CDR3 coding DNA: TGTGCCAGCAGGGCCGGGACAGGGCTCGACAATGAGCAGTTCTTC. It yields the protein CASRAGTGLDNEQFF. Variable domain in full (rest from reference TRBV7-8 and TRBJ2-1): GAGVSQSPRYKVAKRGQDVALRCDPISGHVSLFWYQQALGQGPEFLTYFQNEAQLDKSGLPSDRFFAERPEGSVSTLKIQRTQQEDSAVYLCASRAGTGLDNEQFFGPGTRLTVL.

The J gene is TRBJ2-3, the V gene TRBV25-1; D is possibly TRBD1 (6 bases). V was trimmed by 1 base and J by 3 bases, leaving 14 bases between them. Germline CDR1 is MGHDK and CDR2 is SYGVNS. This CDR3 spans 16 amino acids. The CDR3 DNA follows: TGTGCCAGCAGTGAATCTGGGGGCGTTTGGACAGATACGCAGTATTTT. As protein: CASSESGGVWTDTQYF.

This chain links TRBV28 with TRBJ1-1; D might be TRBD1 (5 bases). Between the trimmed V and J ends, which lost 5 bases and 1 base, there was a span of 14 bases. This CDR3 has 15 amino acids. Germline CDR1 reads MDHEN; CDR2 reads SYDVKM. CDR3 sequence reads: CASSPFREWNTEAFF. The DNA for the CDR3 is TGTGCCAGCAGTCCCTTCAGGGAATGGAACACTGAAGCTTTCTTT.

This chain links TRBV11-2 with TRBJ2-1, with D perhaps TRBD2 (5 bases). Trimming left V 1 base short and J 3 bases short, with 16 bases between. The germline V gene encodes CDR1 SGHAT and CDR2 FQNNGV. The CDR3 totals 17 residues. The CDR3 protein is CASSLVAPPGLYNEQFF. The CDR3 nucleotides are TGTGCCAGCAGCTTAGTAGCCCCTCCCGGACTCTACAATGAGCAGTTCTTC.

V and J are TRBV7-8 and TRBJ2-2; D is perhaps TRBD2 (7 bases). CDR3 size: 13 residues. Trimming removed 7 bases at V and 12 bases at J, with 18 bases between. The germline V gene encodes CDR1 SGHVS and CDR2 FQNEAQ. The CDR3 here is CASTRGVQGQLFF. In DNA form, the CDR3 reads TGTGCCAGCACCCGGGGGGTCCAGGGGCAGCTGTTTTTT.

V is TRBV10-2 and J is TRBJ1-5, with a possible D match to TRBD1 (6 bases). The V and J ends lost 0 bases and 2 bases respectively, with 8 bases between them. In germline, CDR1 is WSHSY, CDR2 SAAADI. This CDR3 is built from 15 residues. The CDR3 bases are TGCGCCAGCAGTGAGTCGAGACAGGGCAATCAGCCCCAGCATTTT. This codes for CASSESRQGNQPQHF.

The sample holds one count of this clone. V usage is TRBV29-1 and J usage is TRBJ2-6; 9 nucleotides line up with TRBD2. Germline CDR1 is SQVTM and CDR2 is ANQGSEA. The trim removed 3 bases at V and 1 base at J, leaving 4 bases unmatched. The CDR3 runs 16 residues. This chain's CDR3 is CSVEREGQSGANVLTF. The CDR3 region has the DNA TGCAGCGTTGAGCGGGAGGGCCAGTCTGGGGCCAACGTCCTGACTTTC.

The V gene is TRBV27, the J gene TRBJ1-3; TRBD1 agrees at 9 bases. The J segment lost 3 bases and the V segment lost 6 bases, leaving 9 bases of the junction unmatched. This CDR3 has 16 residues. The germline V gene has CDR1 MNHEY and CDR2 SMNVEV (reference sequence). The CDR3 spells CASRRIQGAFGNTIYF. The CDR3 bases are TGTGCCAGCAGACGGATACAGGGGGCGTTTGGAAACACCATATATTTT.